This T cell receptor (beta chain) was recovered during a study of shared clonotypes between healthy human individuals. Naive CD8 cells lacked CD45RO, underwent positive selection for CCR7 and left out terminally differentiated effector memory CD45RA+ cells. Per the germline V gene, CDR1 is DFQATT and CDR2 is SNEGSKA (reference sequence). There are 11 residues in the CDR3. This clone was observed a few times. Its antigen is still unknown. Study-wide findings and caveats: Sequencing depth was a factor that was expected to affect clonotype sharing among donors.

The table came from immunoSEQ multiplex PCR; TCRdb's copy has only in-frame clones and leaves some out. Here the sample spans millions of clones, about 94% being singletons. The J gene is TRBJ2-5, the V gene TRBV20-1; maybe TRBD2 (5 bases). The J call may be faulty, since TRBJ2-7 better matches the DNA end. Input material: naive CD8+ T cells sorted from blood. The clonotype comes from a man aged 18-30 years in good health. This CDR3 is CSAPGYYEQYF. The CDR3 DNA is TGCAGTGCCCCGGGGTACTACGAGCAGTACTTC.